The clone carrying this T cell receptor (beta chain) has only one observation. The sample is drawn from a study of patients and donors after allogeneic stem cell transplantation. The CDR3 loop spans 14 amino acids. The V gene's germline CDR1 is SGHVS and CDR2 FNYEAQ. With 4 bases removed from V and 2 bases from J, the gap between germline ends came to 6 bases. TCRdb called the RT-PCR reads again in MiXCR, with one record for every CDR3 protein. This repertoire shows fewer than 250,000 distinct CDR3 sequences, around 14% found once; its top ten account for roughly 10%. The TCR sequence derives from a human donor who was either an allogeneic HSCT recipient or a stem cell or donor lymphocyte infusion donor (not recorded which). It is not recorded whose cells these are; they may come from a transplant donor. What was sequenced was blood, either unsorted or a sorted T cell fraction (not recorded which). The chain couples TRBV7-6 to TRBJ2-6; D not certain. The CDR3 sequence is CASSSAAGANVLTF. CDR3 nucleotide sequence: TGTGCCAGCAGCTCCGCCGCTGGGGCCAACGTCCTGACTTTC.